These T cell receptor beta chains were read from a single sample in a study of blood T cell repertoires in COVID-19. Libraries were prepared by immunoSEQ multiplex PCR; TCRdb keeps only in-frame clonotypes and omits some of them. The sample holds around 160,000 clones, approximately 88% seen once. Sequences were obtained from PBMCs or T cells enriched from blood (not recorded which). The source of these receptors is a woman under 40 with acute COVID-19. Each CDR3 is given with its conserved first and last residue. A D gene is named only where the DNA matches it firmly. The size field is filled for only some rows; it gives once, few, many or a size class.

D gene: NA; CDR3 length: 17; clone size: NA; V gene: TRBV6-1; J gene: TRBJ1-2; CDR3 protein: CASSELRVGAPNYGYTF; CDR3 DNA: TGTGCCAGCAGTGAATTAAGAGTGGGGGCTCCTAACTATGGCTACACCTTC
D gene: NA; CDR3 length: 12; clone size: NA; V gene: TRBV3-1/TRBV3-2; J gene: TRBJ1-2; CDR3 protein: CASSTQGRGYTF; CDR3 DNA: TGTGCCAGCAGCACCCAGGGGCGGGGCTACACCTTC
D gene: TRBD2; CDR3 length: 16; clone size: NA; V gene: TRBV7-8; J gene: TRBJ2-1; CDR3 protein: CASSLGGLAGGNEQFF; CDR3 DNA: TGTGCCAGCAGCCTGGGAGGTCTAGCGGGAGGGAATGAGCAGTTCTTC
D gene: NA; CDR3 length: 15; clone size: few; V gene: TRBV5-6; J gene: TRBJ1-2; CDR3 protein: CASSLVTGSYYGYTF; CDR3 DNA: TGTGCCAGCAGCTTGGTCACAGGGAGTTACTATGGCTACACCTTC
D gene: TRBD2; CDR3 length: 15; clone size: NA; V gene: TRBV28; J gene: TRBJ2-7; CDR3 protein: CASSLSSGMPYEQYF; CDR3 DNA: TGTGCCAGCAGTTTATCGAGCGGGATGCCCTACGAGCAGTACTTC
D gene: NA; CDR3 length: 12; clone size: NA; V gene: TRBV27; J gene: TRBJ2-7; CDR3 protein: CASRSKLNEQYF; CDR3 DNA: TGTGCCAGCAGAAGTAAACTGAACGAGCAGTACTTC
D gene: NA; CDR3 length: 12; clone size: NA; V gene: TRBV12-3/TRBV12-4; J gene: TRBJ2-1; CDR3 protein: CASVSDSNEQFF; CDR3 DNA: TGTGCCAGCGTTTCCGACAGCAATGAGCAGTTCTTC
D gene: TRBD2; CDR3 length: 15; clone size: NA; V gene: TRBV19; J gene: TRBJ2-1; CDR3 protein: CASSTLAGASHEQFF; CDR3 DNA: TGTGCCAGTAGTACCTTAGCGGGAGCTTCCCATGAGCAGTTCTTC
D gene: NA; CDR3 length: 15; clone size: NA; V gene: TRBV2; J gene: TRBJ2-1; CDR3 protein: CASSGQGGWGNEQFF; CDR3 DNA: TGTGCCAGCAGCGGACAGGGAGGGTGGGGGAATGAGCAGTTCTTC
D gene: NA; CDR3 length: 13; clone size: NA; V gene: TRBV7-2; J gene: TRBJ1-3; CDR3 protein: CASSASRGNTIYF; CDR3 DNA: TGTGCCAGCAGCGCAAGCCGGGGAAACACCATATATTTT
D gene: TRBD1; CDR3 length: 16; clone size: NA; V gene: TRBV3-1/TRBV3-2; J gene: TRBJ1-1; CDR3 protein: CASSPYGDRVSTEAFF; CDR3 DNA: TGTGCCAGCAGCCCATACGGGGACAGGGTGAGCACTGAAGCTTTCTTT
D gene: NA; CDR3 length: 14; clone size: NA; V gene: TRBV7-2; J gene: TRBJ1-4; CDR3 protein: CASSPSPGVEKLFF; CDR3 DNA: TGTGCCAGCAGTCCTTCTCCGGGGGTTGAAAAACTGTTTTTT
D gene: TRBD2; CDR3 length: 14; clone size: NA; V gene: TRBV29-1; J gene: TRBJ2-3; CDR3 protein: CSPRGGESPDTQYF; CDR3 DNA: TGCAGCCCCCGGGGGGGCGAATCCCCAGATACGCAGTATTTT
D gene: TRBD1; CDR3 length: 18; clone size: NA; V gene: TRBV19; J gene: TRBJ1-5; CDR3 protein: CASSIAHSGQGGPQPQHF; CDR3 DNA: TGTGCCAGTAGTATAGCGCACAGTGGACAGGGAGGACCCCAGCCCCAGCATTTT
D gene: NA; CDR3 length: 17; clone size: NA; V gene: TRBV3-1/TRBV3-2; J gene: TRBJ2-3; CDR3 protein: CASSQGFQNPITDTQYF; CDR3 DNA: TGTGCCAGCAGCCAAGGATTTCAGAATCCAATTACAGATACGCAGTATTTT
D gene: TRBD1; CDR3 length: 17; clone size: NA; V gene: TRBV28; J gene: TRBJ2-3; CDR3 protein: CASSTALGQGGTDTQYF; CDR3 DNA: TGTGCCAGCAGCACTGCCCTGGGACAGGGGGGGACAGATACGCAGTATTTT
D gene: TRBD1; CDR3 length: 15; clone size: once; V gene: TRBV28; J gene: TRBJ1-1; CDR3 protein: CASSSRDRGNTEAFF; CDR3 DNA: TGTGCCAGCAGTTCTAGAGACAGGGGAAACACTGAAGCTTTCTTT
D gene: TRBD2; CDR3 length: 15; clone size: NA; V gene: TRBV27; J gene: TRBJ2-7; CDR3 protein: CASSAGGVFSYEQYF; CDR3 DNA: TGTGCCAGCTCGGCGGGAGGGGTTTTCTCCTACGAGCAGTACTTC
D gene: TRBD1; CDR3 length: 17; clone size: NA; V gene: TRBV6-4; J gene: TRBJ1-2; CDR3 protein: CASSDGSGGAKNYGYTF; CDR3 DNA: TGTGCCAGCAGTGACGGGTCAGGGGGCGCAAAGAACTATGGCTACACCTTC
D gene: TRBD1; CDR3 length: 14; clone size: NA; V gene: TRBV5-4; J gene: TRBJ1-2; CDR3 protein: CASRTGPPNYGYTF; CDR3 DNA: TGTGCCAGCCGGACAGGGCCACCTAACTATGGCTACACCTTC
D gene: NA; CDR3 length: 14; clone size: NA; V gene: TRBV10-1; J gene: TRBJ2-1; CDR3 protein: CASSHSGLRNEQFF; CDR3 DNA: TGCGCCAGCAGCCATTCGGGACTTCGGAATGAGCAGTTCTTC
D gene: NA; CDR3 length: 11; clone size: NA; V gene: TRBV27; J gene: TRBJ2-7; CDR3 protein: CASSFRNEQYF; CDR3 DNA: TGTGCCAGCAGTTTCCGTAACGAGCAGTACTTC
D gene: TRBD1; CDR3 length: 16; clone size: NA; V gene: TRBV5-4; J gene: TRBJ2-3; CDR3 protein: CASSLVGTGGADTQYF; CDR3 DNA: TGTGCCAGCAGCTTGGTTGGGACAGGGGGAGCAGATACGCAGTATTTT
D gene: NA; CDR3 length: 15; clone size: NA; V gene: TRBV9; J gene: TRBJ1-1; CDR3 protein: CASSRDITGQAEAFF; CDR3 DNA: TGTGCCAGCAGCAGGGATATAACAGGGCAAGCTGAAGCTTTCTTT
D gene: TRBD2; CDR3 length: 18; clone size: NA; V gene: TRBV6-1; J gene: TRBJ2-5; CDR3 protein: CASSARRSGRVGGETQYF; CDR3 DNA: TGTGCCAGCAGTGCCCGAAGGAGCGGGAGGGTAGGGGGAGAGACCCAGTACTTC
D gene: TRBD1; CDR3 length: 16; clone size: NA; V gene: TRBV19; J gene: TRBJ1-6; CDR3 protein: CASTQPRTGTSSPLHF; CDR3 DNA: TGTGCCAGTACCCAGCCCAGGACAGGGACCTCATCACCCCTCCACTTT
D gene: NA; CDR3 length: 14; clone size: NA; V gene: TRBV4-3; J gene: TRBJ2-3; CDR3 protein: CASSPSAGTDTQYF; CDR3 DNA: TGCGCCAGCAGCCCAAGTGCGGGTACAGATACGCAGTATTTT
D gene: NA; CDR3 length: 15; clone size: NA; V gene: TRBV5-4; J gene: TRBJ2-7; CDR3 protein: CASSRTQVESYEQYF; CDR3 DNA: TGTGCCAGCAGCCGAACACAGGTTGAATCCTACGAGCAGTACTTC
D gene: NA; CDR3 length: 15; clone size: few; V gene: TRBV5-1; J gene: TRBJ1-4; CDR3 protein: CASSFDLSGEEKLFF; CDR3 DNA: TGCGCCAGCAGCTTTGACCTTTCAGGGGAAGAAAAACTGTTTTTT
D gene: NA; CDR3 length: 15; clone size: NA; V gene: TRBV5-4; J gene: TRBJ2-7; CDR3 protein: CASSRGLQPTYEQYF; CDR3 DNA: TGTGCCAGCAGCCGCGGACTCCAACCAACCTACGAGCAGTACTTC
D gene: NA; CDR3 length: 14; clone size: NA; V gene: TRBV5-1; J gene: TRBJ1-5; CDR3 protein: CASSLGGPNQPQHF; CDR3 DNA: TGCGCCAGCAGCTTGGGCGGGCCAAATCAGCCCCAGCATTTT
D gene: NA; CDR3 length: 20; clone size: NA; V gene: TRBV21-1; J gene: TRBJ2-7; CDR3 protein: CASSKVHRQGASWDTYEQYF; CDR3 DNA: TGTGCCAGCAGCAAAGTTCATCGGCAAGGGGCGAGCTGGGATACCTACGAGCAGTACTTC
D gene: TRBD1; CDR3 length: 15; clone size: NA; V gene: TRBV18; J gene: TRBJ2-7; CDR3 protein: CASSARDRGLYEQYF; CDR3 DNA: TGTGCCAGCTCCGCCAGGGACAGGGGTCTCTACGAGCAGTACTTC
D gene: NA; CDR3 length: 14; clone size: NA; V gene: TRBV18; J gene: TRBJ1-1; CDR3 protein: CASSPFGGDTEAFF; CDR3 DNA: TGTGCCAGCTCACCGTTTGGGGGGGACACTGAAGCTTTCTTT
D gene: TRBD1; CDR3 length: 14; clone size: NA; V gene: TRBV2; J gene: TRBJ1-5; CDR3 protein: CASRGQLSNQPQHF; CDR3 DNA: TGTGCCAGCAGGGGACAGCTTAGCAATCAGCCCCAGCATTTT
D gene: NA; CDR3 length: 12; clone size: NA; V gene: TRBV25-1; J gene: TRBJ1-6; CDR3 protein: CASRAPNSPLHF; CDR3 DNA: TGTGCCAGCAGGGCACCCAATTCACCCCTCCACTTT
D gene: TRBD1; CDR3 length: 15; clone size: NA; V gene: TRBV5-6; J gene: TRBJ1-4; CDR3 protein: CASSLETGGSEKLFF; CDR3 DNA: TGTGCCAGCAGCTTGGAGACAGGGGGAAGTGAAAAACTGTTTTTT
D gene: TRBD2; CDR3 length: 17; clone size: NA; V gene: TRBV10-3; J gene: TRBJ2-5; CDR3 protein: CAISEFGAGGNQETQYF; CDR3 DNA: TGTGCCATCAGTGAGTTTGGAGCGGGAGGAAACCAAGAGACCCAGTACTTC
D gene: NA; CDR3 length: 14; clone size: NA; V gene: TRBV19; J gene: TRBJ1-2; CDR3 protein: CASSATGTPRGYTF; CDR3 DNA: TGTGCCAGTAGTGCGACAGGTACCCCTCGGGGCTACACCTTC
D gene: NA; CDR3 length: 14; clone size: once; V gene: TRBV7-2; J gene: TRBJ2-1; CDR3 protein: CASSKRDFYNEQFF; CDR3 DNA: TGTGCCAGCAGCAAAAGGGACTTCTACAATGAGCAGTTCTTC
D gene: TRBD1; CDR3 length: 15; clone size: NA; V gene: TRBV27; J gene: TRBJ1-1; CDR3 protein: CASSLIGTGNTEAFF; CDR3 DNA: TGTGCCAGCAGTTTAATAGGGACAGGCAACACTGAAGCTTTCTTT
D gene: TRBD1; CDR3 length: 16; clone size: NA; V gene: TRBV28; J gene: TRBJ1-2; CDR3 protein: CASSLGNWDSRGGYTF; CDR3 DNA: TGTGCCAGCAGTTTGGGTAATTGGGACAGTCGAGGCGGCTACACCTTC
D gene: NA; CDR3 length: 14; clone size: NA; V gene: TRBV7-3; J gene: TRBJ2-1; CDR3 protein: CASSRDISYNEQFF; CDR3 DNA: TGTGCCAGCAGCCGGGACATCTCCTACAATGAGCAGTTCTTC
D gene: NA; CDR3 length: 13; clone size: NA; V gene: TRBV12-3/TRBV12-4; J gene: TRBJ1-3; CDR3 protein: CASSRDSGNTIYF; CDR3 DNA: TGTGCCAGCAGTCGGGACTCTGGAAACACCATATATTTT
D gene: TRBD1; CDR3 length: 15; clone size: NA; V gene: TRBV4-3; J gene: TRBJ1-2; CDR3 protein: CASSRSLIQGGGYTF; CDR3 DNA: TGCGCCAGCAGCCGAAGCCTAATACAGGGGGGTGGCTACACCTTC
D gene: TRBD1; CDR3 length: 12; clone size: NA; V gene: TRBV12-3/TRBV12-4; J gene: TRBJ2-1; CDR3 protein: CASRTQGGEQFF; CDR3 DNA: TGTGCCAGCAGAACACAGGGGGGTGAGCAGTTCTTC